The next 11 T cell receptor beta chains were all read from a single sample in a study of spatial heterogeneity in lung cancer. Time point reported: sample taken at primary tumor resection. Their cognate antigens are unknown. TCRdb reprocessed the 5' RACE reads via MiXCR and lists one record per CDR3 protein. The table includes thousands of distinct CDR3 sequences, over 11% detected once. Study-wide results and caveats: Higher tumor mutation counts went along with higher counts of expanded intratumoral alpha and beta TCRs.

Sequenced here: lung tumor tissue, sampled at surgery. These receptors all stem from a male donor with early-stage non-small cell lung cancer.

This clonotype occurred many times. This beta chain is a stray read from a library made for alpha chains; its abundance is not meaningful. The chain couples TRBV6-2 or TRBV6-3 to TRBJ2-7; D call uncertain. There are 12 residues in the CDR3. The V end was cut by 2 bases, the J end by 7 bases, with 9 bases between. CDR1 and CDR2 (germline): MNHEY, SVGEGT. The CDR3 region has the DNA TGTGCCAGCAGTTACGCCCTGAGGGAGCAGTACTTC. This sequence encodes CASSYALREQYF.

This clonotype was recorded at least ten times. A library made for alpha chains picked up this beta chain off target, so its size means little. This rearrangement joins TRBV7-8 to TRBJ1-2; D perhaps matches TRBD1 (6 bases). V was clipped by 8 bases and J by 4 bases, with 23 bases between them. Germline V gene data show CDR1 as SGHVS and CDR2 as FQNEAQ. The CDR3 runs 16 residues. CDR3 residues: CASGGSDSVFLYGYTF. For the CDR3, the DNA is TGTGCCAGCGGGGGATCGGACAGCGTTTTTCTCTATGGCTACACCTTC.

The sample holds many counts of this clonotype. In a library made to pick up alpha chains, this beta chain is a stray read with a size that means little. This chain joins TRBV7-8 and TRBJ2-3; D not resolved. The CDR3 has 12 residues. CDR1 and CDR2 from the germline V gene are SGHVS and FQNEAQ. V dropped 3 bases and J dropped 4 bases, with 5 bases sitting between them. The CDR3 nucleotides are TGTGCCAGCAGCTTCATTCCAGATACGCAGTATTTT. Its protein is CASSFIPDTQYF. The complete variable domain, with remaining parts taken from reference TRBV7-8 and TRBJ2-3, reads GAGVSQSPRYKVAKRGQDVALRCDPISGHVSLFWYQQALGQGPEFLTYFQNEAQLDKSGLPSDRFFAERPEGSVSTLKIQRTQQEDSAVYLCASSFIPDTQYFGPGTRLTVL.

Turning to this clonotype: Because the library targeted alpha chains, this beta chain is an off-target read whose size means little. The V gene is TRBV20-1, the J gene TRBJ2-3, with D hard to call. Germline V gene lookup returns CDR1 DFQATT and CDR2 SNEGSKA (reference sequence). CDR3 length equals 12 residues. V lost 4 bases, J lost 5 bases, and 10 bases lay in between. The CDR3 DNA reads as TGCAGTGCTATAAGTCTGGGAGATACGCAGTATTTT. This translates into CSAISLGDTQYF.

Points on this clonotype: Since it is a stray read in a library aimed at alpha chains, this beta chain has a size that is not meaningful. For the CDR3, the DNA is TGCGCCAGCAGACTAGCGGGACGCACCGGGGAGCTGTTTTTT. This sequence encodes CASRLAGRTGELFF. The J gene is TRBJ2-2, the V gene TRBV5-1; 10 bases match TRBD2. CDR3 length equals 14 residues. Germline CDR1 reads SGHRS; CDR2 reads YFSETQ. V was clipped by 5 bases and J by 4 bases; unmatched bases: 2. Using reference TRBV5-1 and TRBJ2-2 for the parts outside the CDR3, the full variable domain is KAGVTQTPRYLIKTRGQQVTLSCSPISGHRSVSWYQQTPGQGLQFLFEYFSETQRNKGNFPGRFSGRQFSNSRSEMNVSTLELGDSALYLCASRLAGRTGELFFGEGSRLTVL.

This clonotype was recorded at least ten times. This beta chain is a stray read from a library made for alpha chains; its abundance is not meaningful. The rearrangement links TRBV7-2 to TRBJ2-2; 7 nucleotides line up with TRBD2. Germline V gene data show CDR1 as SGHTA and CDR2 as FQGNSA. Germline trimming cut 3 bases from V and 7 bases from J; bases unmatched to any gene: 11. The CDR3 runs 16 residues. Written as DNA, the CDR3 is TGTGCCAGCAGCTTGAATCGCGGGAGTTCCGTCGGGGAGCTGTTTTTT. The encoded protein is CASSLNRGSSVGELFF.

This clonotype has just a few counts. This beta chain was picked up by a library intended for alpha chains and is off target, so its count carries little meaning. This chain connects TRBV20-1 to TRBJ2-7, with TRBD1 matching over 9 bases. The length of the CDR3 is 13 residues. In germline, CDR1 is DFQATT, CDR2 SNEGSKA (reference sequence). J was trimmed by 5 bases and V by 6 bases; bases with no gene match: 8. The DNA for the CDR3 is TGCAGTGCCTTACCGGGACAGGGAAACGAGCAGTACTTC. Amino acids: CSALPGQGNEQYF.

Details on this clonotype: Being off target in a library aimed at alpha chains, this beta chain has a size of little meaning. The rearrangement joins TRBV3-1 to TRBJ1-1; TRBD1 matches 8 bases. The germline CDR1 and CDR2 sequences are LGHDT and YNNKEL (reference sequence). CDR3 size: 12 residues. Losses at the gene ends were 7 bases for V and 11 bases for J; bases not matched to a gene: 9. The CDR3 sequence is CASTERTGPAFF. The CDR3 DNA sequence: TGTGCCAGCACCGAGAGGACAGGGCCGGCTTTCTTT.

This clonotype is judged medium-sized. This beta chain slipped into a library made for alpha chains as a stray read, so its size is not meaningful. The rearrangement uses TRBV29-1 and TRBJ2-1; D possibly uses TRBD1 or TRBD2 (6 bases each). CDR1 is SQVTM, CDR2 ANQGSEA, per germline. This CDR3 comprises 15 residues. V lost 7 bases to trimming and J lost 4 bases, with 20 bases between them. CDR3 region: CSAPVPGAAYNEQFF. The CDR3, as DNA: TGCAGCGCTCCCGTTCCGGGGGCTGCATACAATGAGCAGTTCTTC.

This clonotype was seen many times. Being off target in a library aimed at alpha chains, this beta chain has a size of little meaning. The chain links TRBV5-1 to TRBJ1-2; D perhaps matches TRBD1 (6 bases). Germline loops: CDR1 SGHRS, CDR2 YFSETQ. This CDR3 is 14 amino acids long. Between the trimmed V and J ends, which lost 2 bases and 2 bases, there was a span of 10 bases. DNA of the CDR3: TGCGCCAGCAGCTTCCGGGACATCAACTATGGCTACACCTTC. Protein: CASSFRDINYGYTF.

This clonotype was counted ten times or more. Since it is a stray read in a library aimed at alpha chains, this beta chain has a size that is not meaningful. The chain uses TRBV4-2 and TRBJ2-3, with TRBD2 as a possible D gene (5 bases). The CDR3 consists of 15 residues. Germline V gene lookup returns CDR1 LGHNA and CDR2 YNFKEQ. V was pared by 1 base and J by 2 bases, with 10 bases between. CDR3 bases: TGTGCCAGCAGCCAAGGGACTTACACCACAGATACGCAGTATTTT. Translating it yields CASSQGTYTTDTQYF.